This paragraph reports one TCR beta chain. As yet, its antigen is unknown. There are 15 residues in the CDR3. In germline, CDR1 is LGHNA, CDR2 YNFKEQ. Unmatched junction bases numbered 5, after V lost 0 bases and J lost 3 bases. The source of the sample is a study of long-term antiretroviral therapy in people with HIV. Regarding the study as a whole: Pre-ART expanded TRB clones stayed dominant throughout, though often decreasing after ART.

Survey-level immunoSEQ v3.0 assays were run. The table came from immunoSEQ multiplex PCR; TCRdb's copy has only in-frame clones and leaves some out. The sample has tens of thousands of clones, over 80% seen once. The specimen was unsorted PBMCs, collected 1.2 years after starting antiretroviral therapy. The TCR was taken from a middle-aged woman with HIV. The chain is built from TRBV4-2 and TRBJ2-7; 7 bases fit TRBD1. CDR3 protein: CASSQDGPGGYEQYF. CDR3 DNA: TGTGCCAGCAGCCAAGACGGACCAGGGGGCTACGAGCAGTACTTC.